This TCR beta chain was recorded in a study of CD8 T cell repertoires and HIV-1 epitope variants. Turning to the study itself: Each of Twenty-five Gag and Nef epitope peptides stimulated a separate culture. Equal numbers of autologous T cell-negative cells presented antigen to enriched T cells. IL-2, IL-7 and IL-15 were added on days 3 and 7 of roughly ten-day cultures.

V lost 2 bases to trimming and J lost 4 bases, with 20 bases between them. Germline CDR1 is MDHEN and CDR2 is SYDVKM. The CDR3 length is 17 residues. Sequencing used immunoSEQ multiplex PCR; TCRdb keeps in-frame clones, though not all of them. The top ten clones hold around 43% of a sample with thousands of clones, 55% to 80% of them seen once. With regard to this clone: Antigen specificity is unknown.

The rearrangement uses TRBV28 and TRBJ1-2, with a tentative D call TRBD1 (6 bases). This clonotype was sampled from a male donor with HIV. Source material: cultured CD8+ T cells derived from PBMCs. DNA of the CDR3: TGTGCCAGCAGTTTAATCGTGGACAGTAGCACGGGCTATGGCTACACCTTC. Protein: CASSLIVDSSTGYGYTF.